These 19 T cell receptor beta chains came from one sample sequenced in a study of T cells in Graves' hyperthyroidism and ophthalmopathy. The source material, RNA transcripts, was used to amplify TCR beta CDR3 regions. An initial round of RT-PCR targeting the TCR CDR3 relied on the HTBI primer set. A single record per CDR3 protein comes from TCRdb applying MiXCR to the multiplex PCR reads. The table has 600,000 or so distinct CDR3 sequences, 46% seen once. Specimen: peripheral blood or thyroid tissue (not recorded which). These TCRs come from a woman younger than 30 with Graves' hyperthyroidism.

This chain joins TRBV5-4 and TRBJ2-7, with 10 bases lining up with TRBD2. V shed 4 bases, J shed 4 bases, and the junction held 2 bases outside the gene matches. The CDR3 spans 13 residues. CDR1 and CDR2 from the germline V gene are SGHNT and YYREEE (reference sequence). The CDR3 reads CASSSGRVYEQYF. CDR3 coding DNA: TGTGCCAGCAGCAGCGGGAGGGTTTACGAGCAGTACTTC.

The genes are TRBV10-3 and TRBJ1-1; possible D gene TRBD1, 6 bases. The germline CDR1 and CDR2 sequences are ENHRY and SYGVKD. The V and J ends lost 10 bases and 0 bases respectively, with 21 bases between them. The CDR3 contains 16 residues. The chain's CDR3 is CATRELGGAMNTEAFF. The CDR3 DNA sequence: TGTGCCACCCGGGAGTTAGGGGGTGCGATGAACACTGAAGCTTTCTTT.

This clonotype was found a few times. The V gene is TRBV6-5, the J gene TRBJ2-7, with TRBD2 as a possible D gene (5 bases). CDR3 length: 15 amino acids. Germline V gene sequence: CDR1 MNHEY, CDR2 SVGAGI. Trimming took off 6 bases at V and 5 bases at J, with 20 bases between the two ends. The CDR3: CASSRVEAESNEQYF. DNA for the CDR3: TGTGCCAGCAGCCGAGTGGAGGCGGAGTCCAACGAGCAGTACTTC.

This clonotype was counted many times. This chain joins TRBV29-1 and TRBJ2-7, with D perhaps matching TRBD1 (6 bases). Germline lookup yields CDR1 SQVTM and CDR2 ANQGSEA. Trimming pared 7 bases from V and 2 bases from J, leaving 12 bases between. This CDR3 has 12 amino acids. The CDR3 sequence: CSAKQGAYEQYF. DNA of the CDR3: TGCAGCGCCAAACAGGGAGCCTACGAGCAGTACTTC.

CDR3 loop: CASSIGGTGPYEQYF. Here the CDR3 DNA reads TGTGCCAGTAGTATTGGGGGGACAGGACCCTACGAGCAGTACTTC. The chain combines TRBV19 with TRBJ2-7; 8 positions agree with TRBD1. Germline assignment: CDR1 LNHDA and CDR2 SQIVND (reference sequence). J was trimmed by 2 bases and V by 3 bases; bases with no gene match: 6. The CDR3 totals 15 residues.

The chain is built from TRBV20-1 and TRBJ2-7, with 10 nucleotides matching TRBD1. The CDR3 is 14 residues long. Germline V CDR1 and CDR2: DFQATT, SNEGSKA (reference sequence). The V and J ends lost 3 bases and 3 bases, in that order; junction bases with no gene match: 5. CDR3 loop: CSARETGGIYEQYF. The CDR3 bases are TGCAGTGCTAGGGAGACAGGGGGCATCTACGAGCAGTACTTC.

In its sample, this clonotype was seen many times. This sequence joins TRBV15 and TRBJ1-3, with D uncertain. V lost 0 bases, J lost 0 bases, and 9 bases lay in between. CDR3 size: 16 residues. Germline lookup yields CDR1 LNHNV and CDR2 YYDKDF (reference sequence). The CDR3 is CATSREGSSSGNTIYF. The DNA for the CDR3 is TGTGCCACCAGCAGAGAGGGGTCGAGCTCTGGAAACACCATATATTTT.

This chain joins TRBV2 and TRBJ2-2, with 10 positions matching TRBD1. This CDR3 is built from 15 residues. V lost 5 bases, J lost 4 bases, and 4 bases stayed unmatched. Looked up from germline, CDR1 is SNHLY and CDR2 is FYNNEI. CDR3 sequence reads: CASSSGQGFTGELFF. In nucleotides, the CDR3 is TGTGCCAGCAGTTCGGGACAGGGGTTCACCGGGGAGCTGTTTTTT. Combining the CDR3 with reference TRBV2 and TRBJ2-2 gives the whole variable domain EPEVTQTPSHQVTQMGQEVILRCVPISNHLYFYWYRQILGQKVEFLVSFYNNEISEKSEIFDDQFSVERPDGSNFTLKIRSTKLEDSAMYFCASSSGQGFTGELFFGEGSRLTVL.

The gene calls are TRBV2 and TRBJ1-1, with TRBD1 as a possible D gene (6 bases). This CDR3 spans 12 amino acids. Per the germline V gene, CDR1 is SNHLY and CDR2 is FYNNEI. V lost 7 bases and J 10 bases, leaving 16 bases between the germline ends. CDR3 protein: CASTRTGLSAFF. For the CDR3, the DNA is TGTGCCAGCACCCGCACAGGGCTTTCAGCTTTCTTT.

This sequence joins TRBV25-1 and TRBJ1-2, with unresolved D. This CDR3 contains 12 residues. V was clipped by 7 bases and J by 3 bases, with 9 bases between them. Germline V gene lookup returns CDR1 MGHDK and CDR2 SYGVNS. CDR3 sequence (DNA): TGTGCCAGCACCGGGCTAGACTATGGCTACACCTTC. Residues: CASTGLDYGYTF.

The genes are TRBV7-9 and TRBJ1-1, with D maybe TRBD1 (6 bases). The CDR3 is 15 residues long. Germline CDR1 is SEHNR and CDR2 is FQNEAQ (reference sequence). Trimming cost V 3 bases and J 4 bases, with 15 bases left between them. The chain's CDR3 is CASSLARAGATEAFF. CDR3 nucleotides: TGTGCCAGCAGCTTGGCCAGGGCAGGGGCCACTGAAGCTTTCTTT.

The chain couples TRBV2 to TRBJ1-2; no definite D call. CDR1 is SNHLY and CDR2 is FYNNEI in the germline V gene. The CDR3 has 13 amino acids. Trimming took off 4 bases at V and 8 bases at J, with 14 bases between the two ends. The CDR3 DNA reads TGTGCCAGCAGTGTATCGGGAGACCAGGGCTACACCTTC. It codes for CASSVSGDQGYTF.

This clonotype was detected ten times or more. The chain employs TRBV29-1 and TRBJ2-5; unclear D gene. The germline V gene encodes CDR1 SQVTM and CDR2 ANQGSEA. The CDR3 is made up of 12 amino acids. V lost 8 bases to trimming and J lost 4 bases, with 14 bases between them. The CDR3 reads CSHSQSAETQYF. The CDR3 nucleotides are TGCAGCCATTCCCAGAGTGCAGAGACCCAGTACTTC.

J is TRBJ1-2 and V is TRBV29-1, with D possibly TRBD1 on 6 matching bases. Looked up from germline, CDR1 is SQVTM and CDR2 is ANQGSEA. The CDR3 has 12 residues. CDR3 sequence reads: CSYGGQKKGYTF. The DNA of the CDR3 is TGCAGTTATGGCGGACAGAAAAAAGGCTACACCTTC.

Concerning this clonotype: A much larger clonotype is one base distant, so this may be a read error. This chain links TRBV12-3 or TRBV12-4 with TRBJ2-5; D remains ambiguous. The CDR3 contains 13 residues. Trimming cost V 5 bases and J 4 bases, with 11 bases left between them. The CDR3 is CASSRSVGETQYF. The CDR3 bases are TGTGCCAGCAGTCGATCGGTGGGAGAGACCCAGTACTTC.

This chain connects TRBV20-1 to TRBJ2-3; TRBD2 might be the D (6 bases). V lost 0 bases, J lost 2 bases, and 15 bases lay in between. This CDR3 is built from 16 residues. Per germline, CDR1 DFQATT and CDR2 SNEGSKA (reference sequence). The CDR3 here is CSARDRSGFYTDTQYF. The CDR3, as DNA: TGCAGTGCTAGAGACAGGAGCGGGTTCTACACAGATACGCAGTATTTT.

With regard to this clonotype: Germline is not matched at one junction end, which may reflect a read error. V is TRBV20-1 and J is TRBJ1-5; 10 bases map to TRBD1. The germline V gene has CDR1 DFQATT and CDR2 SNEGSKA (reference sequence). This CDR3 comprises 13 residues. The CDR3 DNA is TGCAGTGCCGCGACAGGGGGCAATCAGCTCCAGCATTTT. Its translation is CSAATGGNQLQHF.

This clonotype was found many times. This chain joins TRBV7-2 and TRBJ1-5; D uncertain. This CDR3 has 13 residues. The V end lost 3 bases, the J end lost 5 bases, and 8 bases lay between the germline ends. The germline V gene encodes CDR1 SGHTA and CDR2 FQGNSA. For the CDR3, the DNA is TGTGCCAGCAGCTTTGACGGGTATCAGCCCCAGCATTTT. The encoded protein is CASSFDGYQPQHF.

At least ten counts were recorded for this clonotype. The CDR3 DNA sequence: TGTGCCACCACTAACATAAGCGGAGGATGGAACTACGAGCAGTACTTC. It specifies CATTNISGGWNYEQYF. This rearrangement joins TRBV15 to TRBJ2-7; D may be TRBD2 (5 bases). The CDR3 is 16 residues long. Trimming pared 7 bases from V and 3 bases from J, leaving 22 bases between. Looked up from germline, CDR1 is LNHNV and CDR2 is YYDKDF (reference sequence).